Each of the 9 T cell receptor beta chains below was sequenced from the same sample in a study of beta chain features in type 1 diabetes. Investigators reverse transcribed all isolated RNA, so they sequenced expressed TCRB transcripts. Here immunoSEQ multiplex PCR was the method, and the copy in TCRdb shows in-frame clones only, minus some. The sample has 860,000 or so clones, roughly 15% seen once. The sample comprised naive CD4+ T cells from blood. These receptors originate from a woman aged 18-30 years in good health.

V and J are TRBV2 and TRBJ2-1; 7 bases are shared with TRBD1. The V gene's germline CDR1 is SNHLY and CDR2 FYNNEI. This CDR3 has 13 residues. V was pared by 5 bases and J by 7 bases, with 5 bases of the junction left unmatched. CDR3 bases: TGTGCCAGCAGTTCCGGACAGGCAAATGAGCAGTTCTTC. Residues: CASSSGQANEQFF.

This clone was picked up a small number of times. The chain couples TRBV10-3 to TRBJ2-2; D remains unclear. V lost 0 bases and J lost 1, with 3 bases in between. This CDR3 contains 14 residues. Germline-derived CDR1 and CDR2 are ENHRY and SYGVKD. The CDR3 nucleotides read TGTGCCATCAGTGAGTCACAGAACACCGGGGAGCTGTTTTTT. Protein sequence: CAISESQNTGELFF.

The chain carries TRBV29-1 and TRBJ1-3; D ambiguous. The CDR3 contains 11 residues. Deletions cut 5 bases from V and 4 bases from J, with 6 bases between. Germline values: CDR1 SQVTM, CDR2 ANQGSEA. The CDR3 DNA reads TGCAGCGTTCGTCTAGGAAACACCATATATTTT. It translates to CSVRLGNTIYF.

The rearrangement links TRBV7-2 to TRBJ2-5, with D uncertain. This CDR3 has 15 amino acids. V shed 1 base and J shed 0 bases, with 9 bases lying between them. Germline assignment: CDR1 SGHTA and CDR2 FQGNSA. The CDR3 sequence: CASSLGSWYQETQYF. The CDR3 DNA sequence: TGTGCCAGCAGCTTAGGGTCGTGGTACCAAGAGACCCAGTACTTC.

CDR3 sequence (DNA): TGTGCCAGCGGGGGACGGTGGAACACTGAAGCTTTCTTT. Amino acids: CASGGRWNTEAFF. This chain joins TRBV25-1 and TRBJ1-1; TRBD1 might be the D (5 bases). The germline gives CDR1 MGHDK, CDR2 SYGVNS. The CDR3 is 13 amino acids. V was pared by 8 bases and J by 1 base, with 11 bases between.

DNA for the CDR3: TGTGCCAACGGGAGACCCACCGATGAGCAGTTCTTC. As protein: CANGRPTDEQFF. The chain has TRBV7-2 and TRBJ2-1; D might be TRBD2 (6 bases). V lost 10 bases, J lost 8 bases, and 15 bases lay in between. The CDR3 is 12 amino acids. CDR1 and CDR2 from the germline V gene are SGHTA and FQGNSA.

This clone has more than one count but fewer than ten. The CDR3 here is CASAQGLAGNTIYF. The CDR3 DNA reads TGTGCCAGCGCCCAGGGGTTAGCAGGAAACACCATATATTTT. V and J are TRBV7-9 and TRBJ1-3; D might be TRBD1 (6 bases). V was pared by 8 bases and J by 4 bases, with 15 bases between. The germline CDR1 and CDR2 sequences are SEHNR and FQNEAQ (reference sequence). The CDR3 length is 14 residues. Complete variable domain (other parts from reference TRBV7-9 and TRBJ1-3): DTGVSQNPRHKITKRGQNVTFRCDPISEHNRLYWYRQTLGQGPEFLTYFQNEAQLEKSRLLSDRFSAERPKGSFSTLEIQRTEQGDSAMYLCASAQGLAGNTIYFGEGSWLTVV.

The chain has TRBV6-6 and TRBJ2-5, with D uncertain. Trimming pared 5 bases from V and 2 bases from J, leaving 12 bases between. CDR1 is MNHNY and CDR2 is SVGAGI in the germline V gene (reference sequence). The CDR3 covers 14 residues. As DNA, the CDR3 is TGTGCCAGCAGTACGATCAGACGGCAAGAGACCCAGTACTTC. Residues: CASSTIRRQETQYF.

The V gene is TRBV15, the J gene TRBJ1-1; no clear D gene. Germline V gene lookup returns CDR1 LNHNV and CDR2 YYDKDF (reference sequence). The V gene lost 10 bases and the J gene lost 3 bases, with 15 bases spanning the gap. The CDR3 runs to 13 residues. This CDR3 is CAIGRARYTEAFF. The CDR3 bases are TGTGCCATTGGCCGGGCACGGTACACTGAAGCTTTCTTT.